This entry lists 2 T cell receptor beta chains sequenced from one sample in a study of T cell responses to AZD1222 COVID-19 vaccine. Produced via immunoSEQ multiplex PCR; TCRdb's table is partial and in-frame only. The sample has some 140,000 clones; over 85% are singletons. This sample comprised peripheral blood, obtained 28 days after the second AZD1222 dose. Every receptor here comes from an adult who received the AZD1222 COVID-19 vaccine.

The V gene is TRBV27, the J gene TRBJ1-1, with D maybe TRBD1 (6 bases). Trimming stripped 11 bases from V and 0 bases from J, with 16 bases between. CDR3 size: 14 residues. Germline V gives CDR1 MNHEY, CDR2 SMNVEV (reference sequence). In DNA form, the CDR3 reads TGTGCCGTCAGGGGTCTACTGATGAACACTGAAGCTTTCTTT. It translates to CAVRGLLMNTEAFF.

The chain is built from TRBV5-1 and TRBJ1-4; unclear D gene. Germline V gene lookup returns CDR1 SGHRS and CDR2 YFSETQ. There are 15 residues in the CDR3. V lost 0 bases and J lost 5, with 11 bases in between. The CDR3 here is CASSLVAMANEKLFF. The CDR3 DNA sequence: TGCGCCAGCAGCTTGGTGGCCATGGCGAATGAAAAACTGTTTTTT. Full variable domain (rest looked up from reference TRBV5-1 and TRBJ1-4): KAGVTQTPRYLIKTRGQQVTLSCSPISGHRSVSWYQQTPGQGLQFLFEYFSETQRNKGNFPGRFSGRQFSNSRSEMNVSTLELGDSALYLCASSLVAMANEKLFFGSGTQLSVL.